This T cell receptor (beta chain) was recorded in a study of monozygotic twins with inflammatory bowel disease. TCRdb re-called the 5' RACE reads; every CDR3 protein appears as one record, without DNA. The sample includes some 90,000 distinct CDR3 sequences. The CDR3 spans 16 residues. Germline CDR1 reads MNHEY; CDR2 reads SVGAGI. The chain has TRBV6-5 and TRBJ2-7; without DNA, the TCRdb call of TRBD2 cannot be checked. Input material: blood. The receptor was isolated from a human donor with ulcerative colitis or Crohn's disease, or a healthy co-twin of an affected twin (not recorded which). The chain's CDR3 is CASSYSGESGSYEQYF.